A single sample gave rise to the 27 T cell receptor beta chains below, sequenced in a study of immune evolution from preneoplasia to lung adenocarcinoma. TCRdb's table, derived via immunoSEQ multiplex PCR, lists solely in-frame clones and lacks some. The profile shows more than 10,000 clones, about 70% of them singletons. What was sequenced was FFPE normal lung tissue adjacent to the tumor. These receptors were collected from a person in their 60s with lung adenocarcinoma. Some clones in this sample may be carry-over from other donors' samples.

J is TRBJ1-2 and V is TRBV6-5; D remains ambiguous. The CDR3 spans 12 residues. CDR1 is MNHEY and CDR2 is SVGAGI in the germline V gene. V lost 3 bases and J 6 bases, leaving 8 bases between the germline ends. In nucleotides, the CDR3 is TGTGCCAGCAGTTATTTAGGGCATGGCTACACCTTC. Translating gives CASSYLGHGYTF.

V is TRBV30 and J is TRBJ2-1; possibly TRBD2 for D (5 bases). V lost 7 bases and J lost 0, with 31 bases in between. Germline CDR1 is GTSNPN and CDR2 is SVGIG (reference sequence). The CDR3 totals 20 residues. As DNA, the CDR3 is TGTGCCTCCCCCAAAATAGAGGGAAAATTCAGCGGTTCCTCCTACAATGAGCAGTTCTTC. Its translation: CASPKIEGKFSGSSYNEQFF.

The chain combines TRBV27 with TRBJ2-7; D remains unclear. Trimming removed 6 bases from V and 0 bases from J, with 9 bases in between. The germline V gene encodes CDR1 MNHEY and CDR2 SMNVEV (reference sequence). The CDR3 consists of 13 residues. CDR3 coding DNA: TGTGCCAGCAGAGCTGCGGCCTCCTACGAGCAGTACTTC. As protein: CASRAAASYEQYF.

This chain uses TRBV7-8 with TRBJ1-1; D is unclear. Trimming took off 3 bases at V and 4 bases at J, with 9 bases between the two ends. Germline V gives CDR1 SGHVS, CDR2 FQNEAQ. The CDR3 is 13 residues long. The CDR3 spells CASSFTGSTEAFF. The CDR3 DNA is TGTGCCAGCAGCTTTACTGGATCCACTGAAGCTTTCTTT.

The CDR3 nucleotides are TGTGCCAGCAGCGTAGCCAGCGGGGGGGCCAATGAGCAGTTCTTC. Its protein product is CASSVASGGANEQFF. The chain joins TRBV9 to TRBJ2-1; 10 nucleotides line up with TRBD2. Trimming removed 0 bases from V and 6 bases from J; junction bases left unmatched: 3. Germline CDR1 and CDR2: SGDLS and YYNGEE. The CDR3 totals 15 residues.

The rearrangement joins TRBV30 to TRBJ2-2; D possibly corresponds to TRBD2 (5 bases). The germline V and J ends were trimmed by 8 bases and 6 bases, with 22 bases remaining between them. This CDR3 spans 15 amino acids. Germline V CDR1 and CDR2: GTSNPN, SVGIG (reference sequence). CDR3 protein: CAVYGGGSVAGELFF. In DNA, the CDR3 is TGTGCCGTTTACGGCGGAGGCTCGGTTGCCGGGGAGCTGTTTTTT.

The V gene is TRBV4-1, the J gene TRBJ1-2, with D unresolved. This CDR3 spans 15 amino acids. V shed 0 bases and J shed 1 base, with 9 bases lying between them. Germline CDR1 is MGHRA and CDR2 is YSYEKL. The CDR3 loop reads CASSQDSYGNYGYTF. In DNA form, the CDR3 reads TGCGCCAGCAGCCAAGACTCTTACGGTAACTATGGCTACACCTTC.

The chain couples TRBV14 to TRBJ2-7, with D perhaps matching TRBD2 (6 bases). V gave up 3 bases and J gave up 3 bases, with 12 bases separating them. The germline V gene encodes CDR1 SGHDN and CDR2 FVKESK. This CDR3 comprises 14 residues. DNA of the CDR3: TGTGCCAGCAGCCAGACCGGGACTCGCTACGAGCAGTACTTC. The encoded protein is CASSQTGTRYEQYF.

The V and J genes are TRBV5-1 and TRBJ1-1; 7 bases agree with TRBD1. With 2 bases clipped from V and 5 bases from J, the junction kept 0 bases outside the gene matches. Germline V gene data show CDR1 as SGHRS and CDR2 as YFSETQ. The length of the CDR3 is 12 residues. CDR3 DNA: TGCGCCAGCAGCTTCAGGGGGACTGAAGCTTTCTTT. Translated, it gives CASSFRGTEAFF.

This clone was counted a single time. The J gene is TRBJ2-7, the V gene TRBV6-1; 8 nucleotides agree with TRBD1. Germline CDR1 MNHNS, CDR2 SASEGT. The CDR3 spans 14 residues. J lost 3 bases, V lost 5 bases, and 6 bases had no gene match. CDR3 nucleotide sequence: TGTGCCAGCAGTTATCCCGACAGGGGCTACGAGCAGTACTTC. It specifies CASSYPDRGYEQYF.

J is TRBJ2-7 and V is TRBV30; 7 bases map to TRBD2. The V segment lost 1 base and the J segment 5 bases; nucleotides outside the gene matches: 11. CDR3 length: 15 residues. Per germline, CDR1 GTSNPN and CDR2 SVGIG (reference sequence). For the CDR3, the DNA is TGTGCCTGGAGTGGGGAGGGCCAGCTCCTCAACGAGCAGTACTTC. This encodes CAWSGEGQLLNEQYF.

In its sample, this clone is medium-sized. V and J are TRBV6-6 and TRBJ1-2, with D tentatively TRBD1 (5 bases). CDR1 is MNHNY, CDR2 SVGAGI, per germline (reference sequence). V was trimmed by 5 bases and J by 7 bases, leaving 14 bases between them. The CDR3 covers 13 residues. CDR3 region: CASSGGSWGGYTF. The CDR3 DNA is TGTGCCAGCAGTGGGGGAAGTTGGGGTGGCTACACCTTC.

The J gene is TRBJ2-1, the V gene TRBV28; 12 bases map to TRBD2. V was clipped by 6 bases and J by 0 bases; unmatched bases: 9. This CDR3 has 18 residues. CDR1 is MDHEN, CDR2 SYDVKM, per germline. CDR3 protein: CASRPLAGGSSSYNEQFF. CDR3 sequence (DNA): TGTGCCAGCAGGCCACTAGCGGGAGGTTCGAGCTCCTACAATGAGCAGTTCTTC.

This sequence joins TRBV5-6 and TRBJ2-5; D is perhaps TRBD1 (5 bases). Germline V gene lookup returns CDR1 SGHDT and CDR2 YYEEEE. Trimming stripped 3 bases from V and 7 bases from J, with 13 bases between. CDR3 length equals 13 residues. The CDR3 region is CASSSRDLWTQYF. The CDR3 DNA reads as TGTGCCAGCAGCTCCAGGGATCTCTGGACCCAGTACTTC.

This chain uses TRBV18 with TRBJ1-3; no clear D. Germline V gene lookup returns CDR1 KGHSH and CDR2 LQKENI. The V end was cut by 1 base, the J end by 0 bases, with 7 bases between. This CDR3 region has 15 residues. The CDR3 region has the DNA TGTGCCAGCTCACCACGGGTAACCTCTGGAAACACCATATATTTT. As protein: CASSPRVTSGNTIYF. Full variable domain (remainder filled in from reference TRBV18 and TRBJ1-3): NAGVMQNPRHLVRRRGQEARLRCSPMKGHSHVYWYRQLPEEGLKFMVYLQKENIIDESGMPKERFSAEFPKEGPSILRIQQVVRGDSAAYFCASSPRVTSGNTIYFGEGSWLTVV.

The J gene is TRBJ2-1, the V gene TRBV6-1, with 7 bases that match TRBD2. CDR1 is MNHNS, CDR2 SASEGT, per germline. Unmatched junction bases numbered 9, after V lost 7 bases and J lost 6 bases. The CDR3 loop spans 14 amino acids. CDR3 sequence (DNA): TGTGCCAGCAACCGGGCGGGAGAGGCCAATGAGCAGTTCTTC. This sequence encodes CASNRAGEANEQFF.

The genes are TRBV6-1 and TRBJ1-5; TRBD1 might be the D (5 bases). The ends were cut back, 7 bases at V and 5 bases at J, with 9 bases in the middle. This CDR3 is built from 12 residues. Per germline, CDR1 MNHNS and CDR2 SASEGT. CDR3 region: CASKDNHQPQHF. CDR3 DNA: TGTGCCAGCAAGGACAACCATCAGCCCCAGCATTTT.

V is TRBV27 and J is TRBJ2-3; 10 positions match TRBD2. V lost 7 bases and J lost 3; bases outside the gene matches: 10. CDR3 length: 16 amino acids. Germline CDR1 is MNHEY and CDR2 is SMNVEV (reference sequence). CDR3 sequence (DNA): TGTGCCAGCAAAGGTATCGCGACTAGCGGGACAGATACGCAGTATTTT. Translation gives CASKGIATSGTDTQYF.

The chain carries TRBV4-2 and TRBJ2-6, with no clear D. Germline CDR1 is LGHNA and CDR2 is YNFKEQ. The CDR3 covers 16 residues. Between the trimmed V and J ends, which lost 0 bases and 1 base, there was a span of 7 bases. The CDR3 nucleotides read TGTGCCAGCAGCCAAGAGGGGATTTCTGGGGCCAACGTCCTGACTTTC. It codes for CASSQEGISGANVLTF.

This clone was picked up one time. The rearrangement links TRBV11-2 to TRBJ2-3; a weak D match, TRBD1 (6 bases). The CDR3 loop spans 14 amino acids. The V gene lost 1 base and the J gene lost 9 bases, with 14 bases spanning the gap. Germline V gene data show CDR1 as SGHAT and CDR2 as FQNNGV. The CDR3 nucleotides are TGTGCCAGCAGCTTAGCCCCCCGGCAGGGGACGCAGTATTTT. Translated, it gives CASSLAPRQGTQYF.

This clone was seen only once. The genes are TRBV18 and TRBJ2-1, with 13 bases aligning to TRBD2. The CDR3 loop spans 19 amino acids. Germline CDR1 and CDR2: KGHSH and LQKENI. Trimming took 6 bases from V and 1 from J; bases not matched to a gene: 12. The CDR3 is CASSSEGLAGAGSYNEQFF. The CDR3 coding sequence is TGTGCCAGCTCGTCGGAAGGACTAGCGGGAGCAGGGTCCTACAATGAGCAGTTCTTC. Variable domain in full (rest from reference TRBV18 and TRBJ2-1): NAGVMQNPRHLVRRRGQEARLRCSPMKGHSHVYWYRQLPEEGLKFMVYLQKENIIDESGMPKERFSAEFPKEGPSILRIQQVVRGDSAAYFCASSSEGLAGAGSYNEQFFGPGTRLTVL.

Details on this clone: Its ends do not fully match the called genes, so a read error is possible. The J gene is TRBJ2-3, the V gene TRBV27, with TRBD2 matching over 9 bases. The CDR3 consists of 14 residues. Germline values: CDR1 MNHEY, CDR2 SMNVEV (reference sequence). In DNA form, the CDR3 reads TGTGCCTGCAGACCTAGCGGGACTCCCGATACGCAGTATTTT. Encoded protein: CACRPSGTPDTQYF.

This clone was counted only a few times. DNA for the CDR3: TGTGCCAGCAGCCCCCGATACAATCAGCCCCAGCATTTT. It is translated as CASSPRYNQPQHF. V gene TRBV6-5 combines with J gene TRBJ1-5; D is unresolved. The CDR3 contains 13 residues. Germline CDR1 is MNHEY and CDR2 is SVGAGI. Between the trimmed V and J ends, which lost 6 bases and 3 bases, there was a span of 9 bases.

The chain joins TRBV7-9 to TRBJ2-3, with 8 bases identical to TRBD1. Germline trimming cut 3 bases from V and 5 bases from J; bases unmatched to any gene: 7. The germline V gene has CDR1 SEHNR and CDR2 FQNEAQ (reference sequence). The CDR3 runs to 15 residues. The CDR3: CASSFQAGGVDTQYF. The CDR3 DNA follows: TGTGCCAGCAGCTTCCAGGCAGGGGGCGTAGATACGCAGTATTTT.

In this sample, this clone turned up a few times. The chain employs TRBV4-1 and TRBJ1-1; the D gene is possibly TRBD1 (6 bases). Trimming took 7 bases from V and 0 from J, leaving 12 bases between them. Per germline, CDR1 MGHRA and CDR2 YSYEKL. The CDR3 has 14 amino acids. The CDR3 DNA sequence: TGCGCCAGCACCTCTGGGGACATGAACACTGAAGCTTTCTTT. Translation gives CASTSGDMNTEAFF.

This clone was counted only a few times. The chain is built from TRBV19 and TRBJ2-7, with D possibly called TRBD1 or TRBD2 (6 bases each). The V end lost 4 bases, the J end lost 3 bases, and 19 bases lay between the germline ends. Germline assignment: CDR1 LNHDA and CDR2 SQIVND (reference sequence). The CDR3 spans 16 residues. CDR3 amino acids: CASSTKGRDNLYEQYF. The CDR3 nucleotides are TGTGCCAGTAGTACTAAGGGGCGGGACAATCTCTACGAGCAGTACTTC.

The V call is TRBV28, the J call TRBJ1-5, with D perhaps TRBD1 (6 bases). There are 15 residues in the CDR3. Per germline, CDR1 MDHEN and CDR2 SYDVKM. The V end was cut by 7 bases, the J end by 1 base, with 14 bases between. The CDR3 DNA reads TGTGCCAGCAAAAAAGGGGGATTAAGCAATCAGCCCCAGCATTTT. This codes for CASKKGGLSNQPQHF.